Presented here are 2 T cell receptor beta chains from one specimen sequenced in a study of shared clonotypes between healthy human individuals. TCRdb keeps only in-frame clones here, not all; method: immunoSEQ multiplex PCR. Among hundreds of thousands of clones listed, 90% to 97% were seen once. Sequenced input: naive CD4+ T cells sorted from blood. Regarding subset: CD45RA+ positively selected. The origin of the receptors is a woman in her twenties or thirties in good health.

The rearrangement uses TRBV19 and TRBJ2-3; possible D gene TRBD2, 5 bases. Trimming removed 3 bases at V and 6 bases at J, with 10 bases between. Germline V gene sequence: CDR1 LNHDA, CDR2 SQIVND (reference sequence). This CDR3 comprises 13 residues. CDR3 residues: CASSIGELDTQYF. CDR3 nucleotide sequence: TGTGCCAGTAGTATTGGGGAGTTGGATACGCAGTATTTT.

The J gene is TRBJ2-6, the V gene TRBV5-8, with 8 bases identical to TRBD1. Germline-derived CDR1 and CDR2 are SGHTS and YDEGEE. V lost 3 bases, J lost 0 bases, and 5 bases stayed unmatched. The CDR3 has 17 residues. Written as DNA, the CDR3 is TGTGCCAGCAGCTATGACAGGGGTTCCTCTGGGGCCAACGTCCTGACTTTC. Its protein product is CASSYDRGSSGANVLTF.